Below are 18 T cell receptor beta chains sequenced from a single sample in a study of blood T cell repertoires in COVID-19. Assay used: immunoSEQ multiplex PCR; TCRdb lists only in-frame clones, some missing. This repertoire shows roughly 180,000 clones, approximately 80% found once; its top ten account for just over 8.5%. Source material: peripheral blood. These receptors came from a woman aged 45-59 years with active or convalescent COVID-19.

V gene TRBV7-9 combines with J gene TRBJ2-7, with D unresolved. V shed 1 base and J shed 3 bases, with 16 bases lying between them. Germline-derived CDR1 and CDR2 are SEHNR and FQNEAQ (reference sequence). The CDR3 has 16 amino acids. The CDR3 protein is CASSLGPTIPDYEQYF. In nucleotides, the CDR3 is TGTGCCAGCAGCTTAGGGCCCACGATCCCAGACTACGAGCAGTACTTC.

The V gene is TRBV18, the J gene TRBJ1-2; 10 bases line up with TRBD1. In germline, CDR1 is KGHSH, CDR2 LQKENI. The CDR3 is 14 residues long. Trimming took 3 bases from V and 8 from J; bases not matched to a gene: 6. CDR3 in DNA: TGTGCCAGCTCACCGCGGGGACAGGGGAACGGCTACACCTTC. It specifies CASSPRGQGNGYTF.

CDR3: CAWRPGTNTYEQYF. In DNA form, the CDR3 reads TGTGCCTGGAGGCCCGGGACTAACACCTACGAGCAGTACTTC. The genes are TRBV30 and TRBJ2-7, with TRBD2 matching over 7 bases. The ends lost 3 bases at V and 2 bases at J; junction bases unmatched: 7. Germline V gene sequence: CDR1 GTSNPN, CDR2 SVGIG (reference sequence). This CDR3 is built from 14 residues.

This clone was found a few times. The gene calls are TRBV30 and TRBJ2-7; 7 positions agree with TRBD1. Trimming at V came to 5 bases and at J to 5 bases, leaving 6 bases not matched to a gene. There are 12 residues in the CDR3. Looked up from germline, CDR1 is GTSNPN and CDR2 is SVGIG (reference sequence). The CDR3 spells CAWSTGFHEQYF. CDR3 DNA sequence: TGTGCCTGGTCGACAGGGTTCCACGAGCAGTACTTC.

The gene calls are TRBV6-2 or TRBV6-3 and TRBJ2-5; the D gene is possibly TRBD2 (6 bases). With 2 bases removed from V and 10 bases from J, the gap between germline ends came to 8 bases. Germline assignment: CDR1 MNHEY and CDR2 SVGEGT. The CDR3 length is 11 residues. CDR3 nucleotide sequence: TGTGCCAGCAGTTACATCGGGAGCCAGTACTTC. Protein product: CASSYIGSQYF.

The sample holds a few counts of this clone. This chain uses TRBV24-1 with TRBJ1-5; D ambiguous. V shed 9 bases and J shed 10 bases, with 18 bases lying between them. The germline V gene encodes CDR1 KGHDR and CDR2 SFDVKD. The CDR3 has 13 residues. The CDR3 loop reads CATSAGLGLPQHF. The DNA of the CDR3 is TGTGCCACCTCGGCTGGGCTAGGACTTCCCCAGCATTTT.

V usage is TRBV2 and J usage is TRBJ1-1, with D possibly matching TRBD1 (6 bases). The CDR3 runs 12 residues. Between the trimmed V and J ends, which lost 7 bases and 5 bases, there was a span of 11 bases. Germline V gene lookup returns CDR1 SNHLY and CDR2 FYNNEI. CDR3 bases: TGTGCCAGCATCGGGACATCGACTGAAGCTTTCTTT. Protein: CASIGTSTEAFF.

This clone was detected once. V and J are TRBV5-1 and TRBJ2-3, with TRBD2 identical over 10 bases. The CDR3 has 16 residues. V dropped 4 bases and J dropped 4; count of bases not matched to a gene: 9. The germline V gene has CDR1 SGHRS and CDR2 YFSETQ. The CDR3 bases are TGCGCCAGCAGCCCACTGACTAGCGGGTTAGCAGATACGCAGTATTTT. It is translated as CASSPLTSGLADTQYF.

The rearrangement links TRBV2 to TRBJ1-5; D is ambiguous. This CDR3 contains 14 residues. Deletions cut 7 bases from V and 6 bases from J, with 16 bases between. Germline V gene data show CDR1 as SNHLY and CDR2 as FYNNEI. The CDR3 spells CASNRLGGSQPQHF. The CDR3 DNA reads TGTGCCAGCAATCGGCTAGGCGGGAGTCAGCCCCAGCATTTT. Filled out from reference TRBV2 and TRBJ1-5, the complete variable domain reads EPEVTQTPSHQVTQMGQEVILRCVPISNHLYFYWYRQILGQKVEFLVSFYNNEISEKSEIFDDQFSVERPDGSNFTLKIRSTKLEDSAMYFCASNRLGGSQPQHFGDGTRLSIL.

The chain links TRBV13 to TRBJ2-4; 7 bases match TRBD2. The CDR3 runs 14 residues. CDR1 is PRHDT, CDR2 FYEKMQ, per germline (reference sequence). After removal of 7 bases from V and 7 bases from J, the junction contained 10 bases not matched to a gene. The CDR3 reads CASTSRGDVNIQYF. The CDR3 DNA sequence: TGTGCCAGCACCAGCCGGGGGGACGTGAACATTCAGTACTTC.

This clone occurred a few times. The chain joins TRBV10-2 to TRBJ1-2; possibly TRBD1 for D (6 bases). The V end lost 4 bases, the J end lost 2 bases, and 11 bases lay between the germline ends. This CDR3 is 14 amino acids long. Germline values: CDR1 WSHSY, CDR2 SAAADI. The CDR3 bases are TGCGCCAGCAGTGTGGTCCAGGGGAACTATGGCTACACCTTC. It translates to CASSVVQGNYGYTF.

The CDR3 reads CATSSLREATNEKLFF. CDR3 DNA: TGTGCCACCAGCTCCCTCCGGGAAGCAACTAATGAAAAACTGTTTTTT. The V and J genes are TRBV15 and TRBJ1-4; D unclear. The CDR3 covers 16 residues. Deletions cut 5 bases from V and 0 bases from J, with 13 bases between. In germline, CDR1 is LNHNV, CDR2 YYDKDF (reference sequence).

The chain couples TRBV19 to TRBJ1-5; 8 nucleotides line up with TRBD1. Germline V gene lookup returns CDR1 LNHDA and CDR2 SQIVND (reference sequence). This CDR3 has 18 residues. V shed 2 bases and J 0 bases; nucleotides not matched to a gene: 9. The CDR3 DNA sequence: TGTGCCAGTAGTATAAATTCAGGGGGCGCCTATAGCAATCAGCCCCAGCATTTT. This codes for CASSINSGGAYSNQPQHF.

The chain joins TRBV2 to TRBJ1-5; no firm D call. Germline V gene data show CDR1 as SNHLY and CDR2 as FYNNEI. Trimming removed 4 bases at V and 4 bases at J, with 8 bases between. The CDR3 extends over 13 amino acids. The CDR3 sequence: CASSVTVNQPQHF. The CDR3 coding sequence is TGTGCCAGCAGTGTAACGGTGAATCAGCCCCAGCATTTT.

The V gene is TRBV14, the J gene TRBJ2-5; TRBD2 aligns across 8 bases. The CDR3 runs to 15 residues. Germline assignment: CDR1 SGHDN and CDR2 FVKESK. The junction had 9 bases not matched to a gene; V was cut back by 4 bases and J by 5 bases. The CDR3 region has the DNA TGTGCCAGCAGCCCGCGGACTAGCTTTTTGGAGACCCAGTACTTC. It is translated as CASSPRTSFLETQYF.

This clone was seen only a few times. J is TRBJ2-7 and V is TRBV9, with D possibly being TRBD1 (6 bases). CDR3 length: 15 residues. The V end lost 2 bases, the J end lost 6 bases, and 18 bases lay between the germline ends. Germline CDR1 SGDLS, CDR2 YYNGEE. The CDR3: CASSVGTLDAREQYF. DNA for the CDR3: TGTGCCAGCAGCGTGGGGACACTCGATGCCCGCGAGCAGTACTTC.

V is TRBV4-3 and J is TRBJ2-3; 11 positions match TRBD2. CDR3 length: 16 residues. CDR1 and CDR2 (germline): LGHNA, YSLEER. Trimming at V came to 5 bases and at J to 3 bases, leaving 7 bases not matched to a gene. The CDR3 loop reads CASSAQTSGGTDTQYF. CDR3 DNA sequence: TGCGCCAGCAGCGCCCAAACTAGCGGGGGAACAGATACGCAGTATTTT.

A single count supports this clone. The V call is TRBV2, the J call TRBJ1-2; D remains unclear. The V gene's germline CDR1 is SNHLY and CDR2 FYNNEI. The CDR3 consists of 12 residues. V was pared by 1 base and J by 14 bases, with 14 bases between. CDR3 protein: CASSEDRARATF. The DNA of the CDR3 is TGTGCCAGCAGTGAAGATCGTGCTAGAGCTACCTTC.